A selection of T cell receptor beta chains follows, all from one sample in a study of Tregs in tolerant kidney transplant recipients. The repertoire was sequenced with immunoSEQ multiplex PCR; TCRdb's copy has only in-frame clones and lacks some. The sample has approximately 98,000 clones, 85% to 90% seen once. This specimen was CD4+ T cells from blood, taken before the transplant. The receptors stem from a human donor who received a combined kidney and bone marrow transplant. The CDR3 runs from the conserved cysteine through the conserved F or W. The order of the fields is J gene, V gene, D gene, CDR3 protein. The D gene is left open where the match is weak.

>TRBJ1-2|TRBV7-2|NA
CASSLAPLGYTF
>TRBJ2-7|TRBV16|NA
CASSQSLRGEQYF
>TRBJ1-1|TRBV25-1|TRBD1
CASSGYRGVDTEAFF
>TRBJ1-2|TRBV5-4|TRBD1
CASSFFTGTGAYGYTF
>TRBJ2-5|TRBV19|NA
CASSIGGQETQYF
>TRBJ2-7|TRBV5-1|NA
CASRPGHSSSYEQYF
>TRBJ1-3|TRBV2|NA
CASFADEIGDTIYF
>TRBJ1-2|TRBV9|TRBD1
CASSAGTGVYGYTF
>TRBJ2-1|TRBV5-1|NA
CASSLAVNEQFF
>TRBJ2-5|TRBV5-1|TRBD2
CASSFSSGEETQYF
>TRBJ2-1|TRBV5-1|NA
CASSPGIAGNEQFF
>TRBJ2-3|TRBV6-1|TRBD1
CASRALTGGADTQYF
>TRBJ2-4|TRBV12-5|NA
CASAGDRPIQYF
>TRBJ1-3|TRBV7-2|NA
CASSPEPSSGNTIYF
>TRBJ1-2|TRBV28|TRBD1
CASSSTGPNYGYTF
>TRBJ1-4|TRBV5-1|NA
CASSPGVLTVGNEKLFF
>TRBJ2-7|TRBV6-5|NA
CASSYYGRAYGEQYF
>TRBJ2-3|TRBV15|NA
CATSRDSGSYDTQYF
>TRBJ1-2|TRBV6-9|TRBD1
CASSYQGQGSYTF
>TRBJ2-5|TRBV2|NA
CASSEFRETQYF